Only one count was recorded for the clone carrying this TCR beta chain. Repertoires were generated with immunoSEQ multiplex PCR, while TCRdb's copy carries only in-frame clones and drops some. The sample includes tens of thousands of clones, about four fifths of them seen just once. This entry belongs to a study of blood T cell repertoires in COVID-19. Study-wide background: From the United States, Italy and Spain came samples of acute and convalescent COVID-19. The analysed material was cDNA or gDNA that came from T cells, B-cell-depleted T cells, or PBMCs.

The clonotype comes from a human donor in a cohort sampled during active or convalescent COVID-19. Sequencing was performed on peripheral blood.

The DNA of the CDR3 is TGTGCCAGTAGTATAGATGGGGCAGACACTATGAACACTGAAGCTTTCTTT. Protein: CASSIDGADTMNTEAFF. V is TRBV19 and J is TRBJ1-1; D is possibly TRBD1 (5 bases). The germline V gene has CDR1 LNHDA and CDR2 SQIVND (reference sequence). V lost 0 bases, J lost 0 bases, and 14 bases lay in between. This CDR3 comprises 17 residues.